The next 10 T cell receptor beta chains were all read from a single sample in a study of regulatory T cells in long-lasting Graves disease. The time point denotes: newly diagnosed GD, antithyroid drugs for less than 3 months. The authors made the TCR library using RNA they extracted from PBMCs. Through Arm-PCR of CDR3 regions and iRepertoire HTBI primers, TCR beta libraries were built. In TCRdb, the multiplex PCR reads were re-called with MiXCR into one record per CDR3 protein. The sample shows 250,000 to 300,000 distinct CDR3 sequences, more than 15% of them seen only once. A further study also used this sample, focusing on T cells in Graves' hyperthyroidism and ophthalmopathy.

The material was peripheral blood mononuclear cells (PBMCs), obtained at new diagnosis, from a patient treated with antithyroid drugs. The receptors stem from a woman aged 25 to 45 with Graves disease.

Many counts were recorded for this clonotype. This chain uses TRBV2 with TRBJ2-5, with D perhaps matching TRBD1 or TRBD2 (5 bases each). Germline-derived CDR1 and CDR2 are SNHLY and FYNNEI. V was pared by 8 bases and J by 3 bases, with 13 bases between. There are 13 residues in the CDR3. The CDR3 sequence is CASDRDQEETQYF. CDR3 bases: TGTGCCAGCGACCGGGACCAAGAAGAGACCCAGTACTTC.

This clonotype was picked up many times. CDR3 sequence reads: CASSPGQGTSKNIQYF. CDR3 nucleotide sequence: TGCGCCAGCAGCCCCGGACAGGGCACGTCCAAAAACATTCAGTACTTC. The V and J genes are TRBV5-1 and TRBJ2-4; 8 bases map to TRBD1. Per germline, CDR1 SGHRS and CDR2 YFSETQ. The CDR3 spans 16 residues. J lost 2 bases, V lost 4 bases, and 8 bases had no gene match.

This clonotype has ten or more counts. This chain connects TRBV3-1 to TRBJ1-1; 7 nucleotides match TRBD1. With V trimmed by 5 bases and J by 3 bases, 12 bases remained unmatched. The CDR3 is made up of 16 amino acids. Germline CDR1 and CDR2: LGHDT and YNNKEL (reference sequence). The CDR3 region is CASSEGVGQEDTEAFF. In DNA, the CDR3 is TGTGCCAGCAGCGAAGGGGTTGGACAGGAGGACACTGAAGCTTTCTTT.

In its sample, this clonotype was seen many times. The chain combines TRBV2 with TRBJ1-4; 8 bases line up with TRBD1. V shed 8 bases, J shed 8 bases, and the junction held 7 bases outside the gene matches. This CDR3 has 13 amino acids. Per the germline V gene, CDR1 is SNHLY and CDR2 is FYNNEI. CDR3 sequence reads: CASDDRGGEKLFF. CDR3 DNA sequence: TGTGCCAGCGATGACAGGGGAGGGGAAAAACTGTTTTTT.

This clonotype was detected only a few times. The chain joins TRBV6-4 to TRBJ2-2; 9 bases are a match to TRBD1. CDR1 MRHNA and CDR2 SNTAGT come from the germline V gene. V lost 0 bases, J lost 6 bases, and 5 bases stayed unmatched. The CDR3 extends over 16 amino acids. The CDR3 nucleotides read TGTGCCAGCAGTGACTCGGTGGGACAGGGATCCGGGGAGCTGTTTTTT. Amino acids: CASSDSVGQGSGELFF.

The chain recombines TRBV12-3 or TRBV12-4 with TRBJ1-2, with 8 positions matching TRBD1. V dropped 5 bases and J dropped 7; count of bases not matched to a gene: 6. CDR3 length: 13 residues. The DNA for the CDR3 is TGTGCCAGCAGTGAGACAGGGGTTACTGGCTACACCTTC. As protein: CASSETGVTGYTF.

There are many counts of this clonotype. V is TRBV3-1 and J is TRBJ2-1, with TRBD1 identical over 10 bases. V dropped 2 bases and J dropped 6; count of bases not matched to a gene: 4. CDR1 is LGHDT, CDR2 YNNKEL, per germline (reference sequence). The CDR3 covers 15 residues. CDR3 sequence (DNA): TGTGCCAGCAGCCAACCGGGACAGGGGTTCAATGAGCAGTTCTTC. It translates to CASSQPGQGFNEQFF.

The V call is TRBV5-1, the J call TRBJ2-7, with D possibly matching TRBD1 (6 bases). This CDR3 spans 15 amino acids. Trimming removed 0 bases from V and 5 bases from J, with 15 bases in between. CDR1 and CDR2 (germline): SGHRS, YFSETQ. For the CDR3, the DNA is TGCGCCAGCAGCTTGGGGGACACTCCCTGGGACGAGCAGTACTTC. Protein: CASSLGDTPWDEQYF.

A few counts support this clonotype. Since a much larger clone is just one base distant, this may be a read error. The chain recombines TRBV7-9 with TRBJ2-7; 10 bases match TRBD1. This CDR3 region has 14 residues. Germline assignment: CDR1 SEHNR and CDR2 FQNEAQ (reference sequence). Here the CDR3 reads CVSSRTGGTYEQYF. The DNA of the CDR3 is TGTGTCAGCAGCCGGACAGGGGGGACCTACGAGCAGTACTTC.

This clonotype has at least ten counts. The CDR3 region is CASRAGTGNEQFF. DNA of the CDR3: TGCGCCAGCAGAGCCGGGACAGGGAATGAGCAGTTCTTC. The chain couples TRBV4-1 to TRBJ2-1; TRBD1 matches at 9 bases. The CDR3 length is 13 residues. With V trimmed by 6 bases and J by 7 bases, 4 bases remained unmatched. Germline-derived CDR1 and CDR2 are MGHRA and YSYEKL.